One and the same sample provided the 5 T cell receptor beta chains below, sequenced in a study of blood T cell repertoires in COVID-19. The assay was immunoSEQ multiplex PCR, and TCRdb's table has in-frame clones only and misses some. The data contain approximately 300,000 clones, 85% to 90% of them singletons. Input material: peripheral blood. These receptors all come from a woman in her fifties or sixties with COVID-19, enrolled during active disease.

The gene calls are TRBV9 and TRBJ2-3; D possibly corresponds to TRBD2 (6 bases). Trimming left V 0 bases short and J 6 bases short, with 14 bases between. Germline V gene data show CDR1 as SGDLS and CDR2 as YYNGEE. The CDR3 has 15 amino acids. CDR3 in DNA: TGTGCCAGCAGCGTAGTGGGACTGACTCGCGATACGCAGTATTTT. Residues: CASSVVGLTRDTQYF.

This chain connects TRBV2 to TRBJ2-6; tentatively, D is TRBD2 (5 bases). This CDR3 is 15 amino acids long. Germline CDR1 SNHLY, CDR2 FYNNEI. The V and J ends lost 2 bases and 2 bases respectively, with 7 bases between them. The CDR3 region has the DNA TGTGCCAGCAGTGAACCCGGGGCTGGGGCCAACGTCCTGACTTTC. Translation gives CASSEPGAGANVLTF.

V usage is TRBV7-2 and J usage is TRBJ1-5, with a tentative D call TRBD1 (6 bases). Trimming took 3 bases from V and 0 from J, leaving 9 bases between them. Germline V gene data show CDR1 as SGHTA and CDR2 as FQGNSA. CDR3 size: 15 residues. The CDR3 coding sequence is TGTGCCAGCAGCTTGCAGGGGTATAGCAATCAGCCCCAGCATTTT. Translating it yields CASSLQGYSNQPQHF.

V gene TRBV6-5 combines with J gene TRBJ2-5, with 10 bases matching TRBD1. Losses at the gene ends were 5 bases for V and 5 bases for J; bases not matched to a gene: 2. The CDR3 covers 13 residues. Germline CDR1 is MNHEY and CDR2 is SVGAGI. CDR3: CASSQDRGETQYF. CDR3 sequence (DNA): TGTGCCAGCAGTCAGGACAGGGGGGAGACCCAGTACTTC.

A few counts support this clone. This chain joins TRBV2 and TRBJ1-3; 7 bases fit TRBD1. There are 16 residues in the CDR3. The V segment lost 6 bases and the J segment 0 bases; nucleotides outside the gene matches: 8. Germline V gives CDR1 SNHLY, CDR2 FYNNEI. The CDR3 DNA sequence: TGTGCCAGCAGCGGGACAGAAACTAGCTCTGGAAACACCATATATTTT. Its protein product is CASSGTETSSGNTIYF.